The entry that follows covers one T cell receptor (beta chain) sequence. Antigen specificity is unknown. The data originate from a study of T cell repertoires in cytomegalovirus infection. Study results and limitations: The study identified carriers of CMV plus the relevant HLA from cumulative public TCR beta family frequency. Across the ex vivo response, the dominant clonotypes were HLA-C-restricted CMV-specific TCR beta clonotypes.

TCRdb ran MiXCR on the reads and lists one entry per CDR3 protein. The profile shows 100,000 to 150,000 distinct CDR3 sequences, approximately 24% of them singletons. This TCR was sampled from a human donor in good health (CMV status not recorded). Some clones in this sample may be carry-over from other donors' samples. Sequencing was performed on PBMCs, sequenced either directly or after in vitro stimulation (not recorded which).

The CDR3 loop is CASSFRLVETQYF. CDR3 in DNA: TGTGCCAGCAGCTTTAGACTCGTAGAGACCCAGTACTTC. The rearrangement uses TRBV11-2 and TRBJ2-5; D is ambiguous. CDR1 SGHAT and CDR2 FQNNGV come from the germline V gene. The germline V and J ends were trimmed by 3 bases and 4 bases, with 9 bases remaining between them. The CDR3 runs to 13 residues.